These T cell receptor beta chains were read from a single sample in a study of CD4 T cells in relation to SARS-CoV-2 and coronaviruses. These receptors have no identified antigens. Sequenced by immunoSEQ multiplex PCR; TCRdb stores in-frame clones only, minus some. The sample yields some 29,000 clones, around 84% seen once. Input material: CD4+ T cells from PBMCs, cultured in vitro. These receptors were taken from a human donor in good health. Each CDR3 is given with its conserved first and last residue. The D gene is left open where the match is weak. The listing skips clone size in some rows; elsewhere it reads once, few, many or a size class.

j_call	clone_size	d_call	v_call	cdr3_nt	cdr3_aa
TRBJ2-7	NA	NA	TRBV29-1	TGCAGCGGGGCGGGAAGGGGCGAGCAGTACTTC	CSGAGRGEQYF
TRBJ2-3	NA	NA	TRBV29-1	TGCAGCGTTGTTCCTAGCACAGATACGCAGTATTTT	CSVVPSTDTQYF
TRBJ2-2	NA	NA	TRBV6-5	TGTGCCAGCAGTTATATCGCCCGGGGCACCGGGGAGCTGTTTTTT	CASSYIARGTGELFF
TRBJ1-6	few	NA	TRBV4-3	TGCGCCAGCAGCCAAGATCTGGGGAGCGGCGGCTCACCCCTCCACTTT	CASSQDLGSGGSPLHF
TRBJ2-2	NA	TRBD1	TRBV10-2	TGCGCCAGCAAACAGGGGCGAGGGACCGGGGAGCTGTTTTTT	CASKQGRGTGELFF
TRBJ2-1	NA	TRBD2	TRBV11-2	TGTGCCAGCAGCTTTTCGGCGGGAGGCGGGAATGAGCAGTTCTTC	CASSFSAGGGNEQFF
TRBJ1-1	few	NA	TRBV18	TGTGCCAGCTCACCAAGGGCAGCTGAAGCTTTCTTT	CASSPRAAEAFF
TRBJ1-2	NA	NA	TRBV29-1	TGCAGCGTTGAAGATAGGAGGGGCTTCAGCTATGGCTACACCTTC	CSVEDRRGFSYGYTF
TRBJ2-7	NA	NA	TRBV6-2/TRBV6-3	TGTGCCAGCAGTTACTCGAGCCGTGGCGGGCCCTCCTACGAGCAGTACTTC	CASSYSSRGGPSYEQYF
TRBJ2-7	NA	NA	TRBV5-6	TGTGCCAGCAGTCCCACGCAGAACTACGAGCAGTACTTC	CASSPTQNYEQYF
TRBJ2-3	NA	NA	TRBV20-1	TGCAGTGCTAGTCAGACTAGCACAGATACGCAGTATTTT	CSASQTSTDTQYF
TRBJ2-7	NA	TRBD2	TRBV9	TGTGCCAGCAGCGTAGGTACTAGCGGTTCTTACGAGCAGTACTTC	CASSVGTSGSYEQYF
TRBJ1-5	few	NA	TRBV5-1	TGCGCCAGCTCGGAGGGACCTACCGGAAGCAATCAGCCCCAGCATTTT	CASSEGPTGSNQPQHF
TRBJ1-1	NA	NA	TRBV3-1/TRBV3-2	TGTGCCAGCAGCCAAGGGGTATGGATGAACACTGAAGCTTTCTTT	CASSQGVWMNTEAFF
TRBJ1-1	NA	NA	TRBV6-6	TGTGCCAGCAGCCCACCGGCCTACTCGAGCGCTGAAGCTTTCTTT	CASSPPAYSSAEAFF
TRBJ2-3	NA	NA	TRBV4-2	TGTGCCAGCAGCACCCGGGACACAGATACGCAGTATTTT	CASSTRDTDTQYF
TRBJ2-1	NA	NA	TRBV9	TGTGCCAGCAGCCCAACAGCGAGTCGTAACAATGAGCAGTTCTTC	CASSPTASRNNEQFF
TRBJ1-2	NA	NA	TRBV24-1	TGTGCCACCAGTGAGGACGGATTCTATGGCTACACCTTC	CATSEDGFYGYTF